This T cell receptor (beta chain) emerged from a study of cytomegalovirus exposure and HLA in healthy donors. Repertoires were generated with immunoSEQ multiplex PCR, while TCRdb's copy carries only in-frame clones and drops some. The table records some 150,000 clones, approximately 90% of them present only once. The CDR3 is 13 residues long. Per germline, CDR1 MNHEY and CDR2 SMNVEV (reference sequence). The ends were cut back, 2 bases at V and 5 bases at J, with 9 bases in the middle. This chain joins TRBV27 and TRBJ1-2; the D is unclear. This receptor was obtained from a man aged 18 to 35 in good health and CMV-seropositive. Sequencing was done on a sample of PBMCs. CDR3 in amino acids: CASSLVAGYGYTF. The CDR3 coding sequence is TGTGCCAGCAGTTTAGTAGCCGGATATGGCTACACCTTC.